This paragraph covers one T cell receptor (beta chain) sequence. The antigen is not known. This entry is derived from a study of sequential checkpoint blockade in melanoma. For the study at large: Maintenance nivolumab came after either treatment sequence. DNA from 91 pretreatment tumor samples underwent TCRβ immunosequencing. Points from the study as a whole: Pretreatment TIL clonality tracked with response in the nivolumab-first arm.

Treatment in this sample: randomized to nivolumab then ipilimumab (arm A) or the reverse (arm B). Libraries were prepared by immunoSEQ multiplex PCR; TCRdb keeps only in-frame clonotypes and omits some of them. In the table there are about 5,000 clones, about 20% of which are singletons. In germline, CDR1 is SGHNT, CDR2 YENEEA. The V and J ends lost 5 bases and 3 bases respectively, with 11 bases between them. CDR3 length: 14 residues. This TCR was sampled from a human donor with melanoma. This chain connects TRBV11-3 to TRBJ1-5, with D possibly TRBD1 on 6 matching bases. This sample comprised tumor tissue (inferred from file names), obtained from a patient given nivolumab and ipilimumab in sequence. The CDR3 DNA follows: TGTGCCAGCAGCCCGACAGGAGACAATCAGCCCCAGCATTTT. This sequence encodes CASSPTGDNQPQHF.